This T cell receptor (beta chain) was obtained from a study of cytomegalovirus exposure and HLA in healthy donors. PCR used 60 Vbeta primers and 13 Jbeta primers. Repertoires were generated with immunoSEQ multiplex PCR, while TCRdb's copy carries only in-frame clones and drops some. Its clone listing holds more than 45,000 clones. After removal of 7 bases from V and 0 bases from J, the junction contained 6 bases not matched to a gene. Germline CDR1 reads MDHEN; CDR2 reads SYDVKM. The CDR3 contains 14 residues. The material sequenced was PBMCs. The chain joins TRBV28 to TRBJ2-7; 7 nucleotides match TRBD1. This receptor was obtained from a woman between 55 and 75 years old in good health and CMV-seropositive. CDR3 coding DNA: TGTGCCAGCACCCTTACAGGGGTCTCCTACGAGCAGTACTTC. Translation: CASTLTGVSYEQYF. The full variable domain, in which reference TRBV28 and TRBJ2-7 provide the parts outside the CDR3, is DVKVTQSSRYLVKRTGEKVFLECVQDMDHENMFWYRQDPGLGLRLIYFSYDVKMKEKGDIPEGYSVSREKKERFSLILESASTNQTSMYLCASTLTGVSYEQYFGPGTRLTVT.